This T cell receptor (beta chain) is from a study of T cell responses to AZD1222 COVID-19 vaccine. Data came from immunoSEQ multiplex PCR; TCRdb stores just in-frame clones and leaves some out. Altogether some 100,000 clones are present, roughly 84% being singletons, with the ten largest covering around 17%. Concerning this clone: The antigen remains undetermined.

Study-level results: With two AZD1222 doses given, Spike-specific TCR breadth and depth both rose. Across spike, vaccine-associated CD4 TCRs were found, dominant at 160-218 and 743-854.

V lost 5 bases to trimming and J lost 2 bases, with 5 bases between them. Germline loops: CDR1 MNHEY, CDR2 SMNVEV (reference sequence). The CDR3 runs to 12 residues. The source of this sequence is an adult who received the AZD1222 COVID-19 vaccine. This rearrangement joins TRBV27 to TRBJ2-3; D uncertain. The input for sequencing was peripheral blood, taken 28 days after the second AZD1222 dose. The CDR3 protein is CASSTLTDTQYF. CDR3 bases: TGTGCCAGCAGTACCCTCACAGATACGCAGTATTTT.